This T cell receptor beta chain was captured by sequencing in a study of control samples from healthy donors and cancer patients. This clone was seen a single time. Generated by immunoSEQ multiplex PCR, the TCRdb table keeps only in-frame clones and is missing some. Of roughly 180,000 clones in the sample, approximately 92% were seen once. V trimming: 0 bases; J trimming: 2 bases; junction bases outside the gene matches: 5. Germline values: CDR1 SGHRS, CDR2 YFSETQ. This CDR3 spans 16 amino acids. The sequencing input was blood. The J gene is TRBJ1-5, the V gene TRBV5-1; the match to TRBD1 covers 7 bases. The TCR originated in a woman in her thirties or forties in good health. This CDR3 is CASSLGDSWGNQPQHF. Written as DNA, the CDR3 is TGCGCCAGCAGCTTGGGGGACAGCTGGGGCAATCAGCCCCAGCATTTT. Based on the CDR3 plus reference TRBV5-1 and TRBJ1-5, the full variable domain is KAGVTQTPRYLIKTRGQQVTLSCSPISGHRSVSWYQQTPGQGLQFLFEYFSETQRNKGNFPGRFSGRQFSNSRSEMNVSTLELGDSALYLCASSLGDSWGNQPQHFGDGTRLSIL.